This T cell receptor beta chain was recovered during a study of cytomegalovirus exposure and HLA in healthy donors. Trimming took off 0 bases at V and 5 bases at J, with 15 bases between the two ends. CDR3 length: 16 amino acids. Germline CDR1 and CDR2: SGHTA and FQGTGA. PCR amplification relied on 60 Vbeta primers (plus 13 Jbeta primers). The table came from immunoSEQ multiplex PCR; TCRdb's copy has only in-frame clones and leaves some out. The sample consists of about 120,000 clones, about four fifths of them appearing once. The sequencing input was PBMCs. The chain couples TRBV7-3 to TRBJ2-3, with a weak D call TRBD2 (6 bases). The receptor was derived from a woman in her 40s in good health and CMV-seropositive. This chain's CDR3 is CASSLTGSGIKDTQYF. The CDR3 DNA reads as TGTGCCAGCAGCTTAACCGGGAGTGGAATAAAAGATACGCAGTATTTT.